This record covers a single TCR beta chain. The data belong to a study of OX40 agonist ivuxolimab in advanced cancers. V lost 5 bases to trimming and J lost 5 bases; unmatched junction nucleotides: 5. Germline V lookup: CDR1 SGHNT, CDR2 YYREEE (reference sequence). The CDR3 length is 14 residues. Produced via immunoSEQ multiplex PCR; TCRdb's table is partial and in-frame only. This sample has approximately 82,000 clones, with roughly 88% found just once. Source: CD4+ or CD8+ T cells sorted from blood, taken in a trial of the OX40 agonist ivuxolimab. V is TRBV5-4 and J is TRBJ1-2; 11 bases map to TRBD1. The receptor comes from an adult with an advanced solid tumor such as melanoma, head and neck, liver or kidney cancer. CDR3 loop: CASRPGQGAYGYTF. The CDR3 bases are TGTGCCAGCAGACCTGGACAGGGGGCGTATGGCTACACCTTC.